The 22 T cell receptor beta chains listed next were all sequenced from one sample in a study of T cell responses to AZD1222 COVID-19 vaccine. Sequencing used immunoSEQ multiplex PCR; TCRdb keeps in-frame clones, though not all of them. The sample holds under 200,000 clones, around 93% seen once. Material: peripheral blood, obtained on day 0 of AZD1222 vaccination. The receptors were gathered from an adult in good health.

This clone was observed a few times. The chain carries TRBV12-3 or TRBV12-4 and TRBJ1-5; D not certain. The CDR3 length is 13 residues. This CDR3 reads CAEPPGSLQPQHF. The CDR3 bases are TGTGCAGAACCCCCGGGGAGCCTTCAGCCCCAGCATTTT.

The chain links TRBV28 to TRBJ1-3, with D possibly matching TRBD1 (5 bases). The V gene lost 6 bases and the J gene lost 0 bases, with 9 bases spanning the gap. Germline CDR1 is MDHEN and CDR2 is SYDVKM. This CDR3 comprises 14 residues. CDR3 in amino acids: CASRSGTSGNTIYF. As DNA, the CDR3 is TGTGCCAGCAGGAGTGGGACCTCTGGAAACACCATATATTTT.

V is TRBV7-8 and J is TRBJ1-1; possibly TRBD1 for D (5 bases). Looked up from germline, CDR1 is SGHVS and CDR2 is FQNEAQ. With 5 bases removed from V and 5 bases from J, the gap between germline ends came to 18 bases. This CDR3 is 15 amino acids long. As DNA, the CDR3 is TGTGCCAGCAGCCCATTCGTGGGGGGTAGGACTGAAGCTTTCTTT. This sequence encodes CASSPFVGGRTEAFF.

This rearrangement joins TRBV10-2 to TRBJ2-5, with D unresolved. Germline CDR1 reads WSHSY; CDR2 reads SAAADI. The CDR3 has 13 residues. V was cut by 6 bases and J by 4 bases, with 12 bases left in between. This chain's CDR3 is CASSAQRVETQYF. The CDR3 nucleotides are TGCGCCAGCAGCGCCCAAAGGGTAGAGACCCAGTACTTC.

V is TRBV28 and J is TRBJ2-2, with a possible D match to TRBD1 (6 bases). The CDR3 is 16 amino acids. The germline V gene encodes CDR1 MDHEN and CDR2 SYDVKM. V was pared by 4 bases and J by 0 bases, with 12 bases between. The chain's CDR3 is CASSSTYRANTGELFF. The CDR3 nucleotides read TGTGCCAGCAGTTCGACCTACAGGGCGAACACCGGGGAGCTGTTTTTT.

This clone showed up just once. The CDR3 nucleotides are TGTGCCAGCAGCCAAGTGGGACTAGCGGGATTAAGGGAGACCCAGTACTTC. This codes for CASSQVGLAGLRETQYF. J is TRBJ2-5 and V is TRBV3-1 (or the pseudogene TRBV3-2); 13 nucleotides agree with TRBD2. Germline V lookup: CDR1 LGHDT, CDR2 YNNKEL (reference sequence). The ends lost 1 base at V and 5 bases at J; junction bases unmatched: 7. The CDR3 loop spans 17 amino acids.

The chain combines TRBV19 with TRBJ1-2; D may be TRBD1 (6 bases). This CDR3 is 14 amino acids long. V lost 6 bases, J lost 2 bases, and 13 bases lay in between. CDR1 is LNHDA, CDR2 SQIVND, per germline (reference sequence). CDR3 DNA: TGTGCCAGTAGACGGGGGGCAGGGAACTATGGCTACACCTTC. Translated: CASRRGAGNYGYTF. The entire variable domain, with the rest obtained from reference TRBV19 and TRBJ1-2, is as follows: DGGITQSPKYLFRKEGQNVTLSCEQNLNHDAMYWYRQDPGQGLRLIYYSQIVNDFQKGDIAEGYSVSREKKESFPLTVTSAQKNPTAFYLCASRRGAGNYGYTFGSGTRLTVV.

V and J are TRBV7-3 and TRBJ1-2, with 8 bases identical to TRBD1. The V segment lost 4 bases and the J segment 8 bases; nucleotides outside the gene matches: 6. The CDR3 loop spans 13 amino acids. Germline CDR1 reads SGHTA; CDR2 reads FQGTGA. The DNA of the CDR3 is TGTGCCAGCAGCTCCTCAGGGGGCGGCGGCTACACCTTC. Its translation: CASSSSGGGGYTF. Drawing the rest from reference TRBV7-3 and TRBJ1-2, the complete variable domain is GAGVSQTPSNKVTEKGKYVELRCDPISGHTALYWYRQSLGQGPEFLIYFQGTGAADDSGLPNDRFFAVRPEGSVSTLKIQRTERGDSAVYLCASSSSGGGGYTFGSGTRLTVV.

The genes are TRBV5-1 and TRBJ1-5; D is possibly TRBD1 (5 bases). Trimming removed 0 bases from V and 6 bases from J, with 10 bases in between. Germline values: CDR1 SGHRS, CDR2 YFSETQ. The CDR3 has 14 amino acids. The CDR3 reads CASSLVQGGQPQHF. The DNA for the CDR3 is TGCGCCAGCAGCTTGGTTCAGGGCGGTCAGCCCCAGCATTTT.

This rearrangement joins TRBV2 to TRBJ2-1; 10 positions match TRBD2. The V gene end was trimmed by 6 bases and the J gene end by 4 bases; junction bases not matched to a gene: 6. Germline lookup yields CDR1 SNHLY and CDR2 FYNNEI. The CDR3 length is 15 residues. The CDR3 region is CASSLGTSAYNEQFF. CDR3 bases: TGTGCCAGCAGCCTAGGGACTAGCGCTTACAATGAGCAGTTCTTC.

The DNA of the CDR3 is TGCGCCAGCAGCTGGGTAGCGGGAGGAAACACCGGGGAGCTGTTTTTT. It specifies CASSWVAGGNTGELFF. The V call is TRBV5-1, the J call TRBJ2-2, with TRBD2 identical over 10 bases. The CDR3 has 16 residues. The V and J ends lost 3 bases and 2 bases, in that order; junction bases with no gene match: 4. Germline loops: CDR1 SGHRS, CDR2 YFSETQ. The whole variable domain, remainder taken from reference TRBV5-1 and TRBJ2-2, is KAGVTQTPRYLIKTRGQQVTLSCSPISGHRSVSWYQQTPGQGLQFLFEYFSETQRNKGNFPGRFSGRQFSNSRSEMNVSTLELGDSALYLCASSWVAGGNTGELFFGEGSRLTVL.

The V gene is TRBV11-3, the J gene TRBJ2-1; TRBD2 aligns across 9 bases. The CDR3 consists of 17 residues. In germline, CDR1 is SGHNT, CDR2 YENEEA. Trimming removed 1 base from V and 0 bases from J; junction bases left unmatched: 4. The CDR3 spells CASSLGTSASSYNEQFF. CDR3 in DNA: TGTGCCAGCAGCTTAGGGACTAGCGCGAGCTCCTACAATGAGCAGTTCTTC.

This chain joins TRBV28 and TRBJ2-7, with 8 bases identical to TRBD1. The CDR3 is 14 amino acids. CDR1 and CDR2 (germline): MDHEN, SYDVKM. With 3 bases clipped from V and 6 bases from J, the junction kept 7 bases outside the gene matches. CDR3 in DNA: TGTGCCAGCAGTTTTCAGGGGGCTTTGGGCGAGCAGTACTTC. Its translation: CASSFQGALGEQYF.

The chain is built from TRBV5-3 and TRBJ1-4, with 10 bases aligning to TRBD1. TRBV5-3 has ORF status, its function being uncertain. V dropped 0 bases and J dropped 3; count of bases not matched to a gene: 14. CDR3 size: 20 residues. The CDR3 reads CARSLDWTGGSNAANEKLFF. The CDR3 coding sequence is TGTGCCAGAAGCTTGGATTGGACAGGGGGGAGCAACGCGGCTAATGAAAAACTGTTTTTT.

The chain couples TRBV7-2 to TRBJ2-1, with D possibly matching TRBD2 (7 bases). Trimming left V 5 bases short and J 6 bases short, with 17 bases between. Germline assignment: CDR1 SGHTA and CDR2 FQGNSA. There are 15 residues in the CDR3. In DNA, the CDR3 is TGTGCCAGCAGCCCTAGGCGGGGGCAAACCAATGAGCAGTTCTTC. It translates to CASSPRRGQTNEQFF.

The gene calls are TRBV6-6 and TRBJ1-5; D call uncertain. Germline V gives CDR1 MNHNY, CDR2 SVGAGI (reference sequence). Trimming cost V 0 bases and J 4 bases, with 7 bases left between them. This CDR3 spans 14 amino acids. The CDR3 DNA is TGTGCCAGCAGTTACTCGGGCAGAAATCAGCCCCAGCATTTT. Translating it yields CASSYSGRNQPQHF.

V and J are TRBV4-3 and TRBJ1-2; no reliable D call. The CDR3 length is 14 residues. Germline loops: CDR1 LGHNA, CDR2 YSLEER. The V and J ends lost 0 bases and 4 bases respectively, with 9 bases between them. The CDR3 region is CASSQEVGGYGYTF. In nucleotides, the CDR3 is TGCGCCAGCAGCCAAGAAGTGGGCGGCTATGGCTACACCTTC.

CDR3 nucleotide sequence: TGTGCCAGCAGCGGGGCAGGGGGTCGGTATGGCTACACCTTC. Translating it yields CASSGAGGRYGYTF. The rearrangement joins TRBV9 to TRBJ1-2; 7 bases are a match to TRBD1. The length of the CDR3 is 14 residues. CDR1 is SGDLS, CDR2 YYNGEE, per germline. V dropped 3 bases and J dropped 5; count of bases not matched to a gene: 7.

V usage is TRBV11-2 and J usage is TRBJ2-7; D could derive from TRBD1 or TRBD2 (6 bases each). V was shortened by 4 bases and J by 6 bases, with 13 bases between the two germline ends. Germline CDR1 reads SGHAT; CDR2 reads FQNNGV. This CDR3 has 13 amino acids. The CDR3 loop reads CASSSRGDSEQYF. CDR3 DNA sequence: TGTGCCAGCAGCTCGAGGGGGGACTCCGAGCAGTACTTC.

V usage is TRBV28 and J usage is TRBJ1-1; D is unclear. Between the trimmed V and J ends, which lost 8 bases and 5 bases, there was a span of 12 bases. This CDR3 is built from 12 residues. CDR1 is MDHEN, CDR2 SYDVKM, per germline. DNA for the CDR3: TGTGCCAGCGAAGGTGAGCGGACTGAAGCTTTCTTT. Translation: CASEGERTEAFF. Full variable domain (rest looked up from reference TRBV28 and TRBJ1-1): DVKVTQSSRYLVKRTGEKVFLECVQDMDHENMFWYRQDPGLGLRLIYFSYDVKMKEKGDIPEGYSVSREKKERFSLILESASTNQTSMYLCASEGERTEAFFGQGTRLTVV.

This chain uses TRBV7-2 with TRBJ1-3; D gene ambiguous. The CDR3 is made up of 16 amino acids. V lost 1 base to trimming and J lost 0 bases, with 10 bases between them. Germline values: CDR1 SGHTA, CDR2 FQGNSA. The CDR3 reads CASSLEAADSGNTIYF. The CDR3 DNA is TGTGCCAGCAGCTTAGAGGCAGCTGACTCTGGAAACACCATATATTTT.

This chain links TRBV27 with TRBJ2-6; 7 bases line up with TRBD2. The CDR3 consists of 18 residues. CDR1 is MNHEY and CDR2 is SMNVEV in the germline V gene (reference sequence). J lost 0 bases, V lost 6 bases, and 11 bases had no gene match. CDR3: CASRDGGTGFSGANVLTF. Here the CDR3 DNA reads TGTGCCAGCAGGGACGGGGGGACGGGTTTCTCTGGGGCCAACGTCCTGACTTTC.